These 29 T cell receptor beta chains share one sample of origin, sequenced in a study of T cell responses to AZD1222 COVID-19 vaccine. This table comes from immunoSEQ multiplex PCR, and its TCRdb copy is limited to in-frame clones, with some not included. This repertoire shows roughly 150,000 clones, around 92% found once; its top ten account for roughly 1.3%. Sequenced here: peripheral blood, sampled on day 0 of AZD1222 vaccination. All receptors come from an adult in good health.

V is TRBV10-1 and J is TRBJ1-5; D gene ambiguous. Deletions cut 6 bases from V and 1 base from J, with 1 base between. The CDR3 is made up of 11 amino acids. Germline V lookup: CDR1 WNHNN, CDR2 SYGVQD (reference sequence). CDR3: CASRSNQPQHF. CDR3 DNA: TGCGCCAGCAGAAGCAATCAGCCCCAGCATTTT.

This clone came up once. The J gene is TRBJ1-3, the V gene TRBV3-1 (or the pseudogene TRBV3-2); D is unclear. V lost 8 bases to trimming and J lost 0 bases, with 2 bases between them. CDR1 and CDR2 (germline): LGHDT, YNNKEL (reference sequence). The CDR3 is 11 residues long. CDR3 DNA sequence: TGTGCCAGCGGCTCTGGAAACACCATATATTTT. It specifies CASGSGNTIYF.

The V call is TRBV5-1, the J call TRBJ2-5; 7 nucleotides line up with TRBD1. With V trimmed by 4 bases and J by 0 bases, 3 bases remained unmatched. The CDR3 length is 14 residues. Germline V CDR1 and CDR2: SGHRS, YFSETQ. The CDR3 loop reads CASSPGTDQETQYF. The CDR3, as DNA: TGCGCCAGCAGCCCCGGGACAGACCAAGAGACCCAGTACTTC.

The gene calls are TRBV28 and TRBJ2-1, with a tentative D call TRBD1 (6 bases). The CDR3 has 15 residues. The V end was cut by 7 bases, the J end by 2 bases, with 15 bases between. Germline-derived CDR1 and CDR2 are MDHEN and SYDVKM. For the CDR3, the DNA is TGTGCCAGCACCCTGGAGAGGACAGCCTACAATGAGCAGTTCTTC. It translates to CASTLERTAYNEQFF.

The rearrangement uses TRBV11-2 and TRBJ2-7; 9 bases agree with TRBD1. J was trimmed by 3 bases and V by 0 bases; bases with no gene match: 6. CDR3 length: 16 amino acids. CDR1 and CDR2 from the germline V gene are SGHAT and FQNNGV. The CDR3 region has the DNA TGTGCCAGCAGCTTAGATCAAACAGGGGGCTTCTACGAGCAGTACTTC. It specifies CASSLDQTGGFYEQYF.

CDR3 residues: CASNQGYYEQYF. CDR3 in DNA: TGTGCCAGCAACCAGGGATACTACGAGCAGTACTTC. The chain links TRBV21-1 to TRBJ2-7; the D segment call TRBD1 is taken from the table without a DNA check. TRBV21-1 is a recognized pseudogene. The CDR3 contains 12 residues.

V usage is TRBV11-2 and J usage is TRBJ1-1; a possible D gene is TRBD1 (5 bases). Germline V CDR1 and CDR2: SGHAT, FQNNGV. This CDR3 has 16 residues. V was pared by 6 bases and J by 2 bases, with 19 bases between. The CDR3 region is CASSQRSLGENTEAFF. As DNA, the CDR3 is TGTGCCAGCAGTCAGAGAAGTTTGGGGGAAAACACTGAAGCTTTCTTT.

CDR3 coding DNA: TGTGCCTGGAATAGGAGGAACAATCAGCCCCAGCATTTT. This sequence encodes CAWNRRNNQPQHF. The chain carries TRBV30 and TRBJ1-5; no reliable D call. This CDR3 region has 13 residues. Germline V gene sequence: CDR1 GTSNPN, CDR2 SVGIG (reference sequence). Trimming cost V 4 bases and J 3 bases, with 10 bases left between them.

For the CDR3, the DNA is TGCGCCAGCAGCTTTAACGCGAACACTGAAGCTTTCTTT. The encoded protein is CASSFNANTEAFF. The chain is built from TRBV5-1 and TRBJ1-1; D gene unclear. The CDR3 has 13 residues. V lost 2 bases and J 1 base, leaving 6 bases between the germline ends. The germline gives CDR1 SGHRS, CDR2 YFSETQ.

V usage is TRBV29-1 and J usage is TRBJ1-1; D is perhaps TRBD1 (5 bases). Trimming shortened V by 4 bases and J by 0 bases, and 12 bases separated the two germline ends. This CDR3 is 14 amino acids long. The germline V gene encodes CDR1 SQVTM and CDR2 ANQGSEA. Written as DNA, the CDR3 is TGCAGCGTTGGTCTGAGACAGTTGAACACTGAAGCTTTCTTT. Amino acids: CSVGLRQLNTEAFF.

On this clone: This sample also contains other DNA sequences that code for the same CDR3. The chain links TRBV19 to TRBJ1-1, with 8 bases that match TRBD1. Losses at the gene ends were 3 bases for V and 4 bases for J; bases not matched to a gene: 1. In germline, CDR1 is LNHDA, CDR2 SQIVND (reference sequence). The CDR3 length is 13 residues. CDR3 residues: CASSITGGTEAFF. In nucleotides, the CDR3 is TGTGCCAGTAGTATTACAGGGGGCACTGAAGCTTTCTTT.

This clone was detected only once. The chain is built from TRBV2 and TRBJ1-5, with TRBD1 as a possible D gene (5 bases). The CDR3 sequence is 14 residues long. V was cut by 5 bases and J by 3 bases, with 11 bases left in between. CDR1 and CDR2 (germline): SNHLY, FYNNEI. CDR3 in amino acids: CASSSQGNNQPQHF. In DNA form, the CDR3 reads TGTGCCAGCAGTAGCCAGGGTAACAATCAGCCCCAGCATTTT.

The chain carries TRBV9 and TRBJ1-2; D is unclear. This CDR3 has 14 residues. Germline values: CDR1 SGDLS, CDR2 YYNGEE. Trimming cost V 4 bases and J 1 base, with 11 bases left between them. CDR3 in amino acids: CASSPRTVNYGYTF. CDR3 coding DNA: TGTGCCAGCAGCCCTCGGACTGTTAACTATGGCTACACCTTC.

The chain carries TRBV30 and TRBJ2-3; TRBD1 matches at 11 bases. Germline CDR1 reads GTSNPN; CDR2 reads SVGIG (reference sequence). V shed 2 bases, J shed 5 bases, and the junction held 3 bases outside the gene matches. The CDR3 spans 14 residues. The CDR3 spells CAWSPGTGGDTQYF. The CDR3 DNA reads TGTGCCTGGAGTCCTGGGACAGGGGGAGATACGCAGTATTTT.

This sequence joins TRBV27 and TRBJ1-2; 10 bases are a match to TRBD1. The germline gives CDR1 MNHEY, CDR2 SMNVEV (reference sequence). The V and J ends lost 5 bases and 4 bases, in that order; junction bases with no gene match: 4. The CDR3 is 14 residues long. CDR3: CASSTGQGGYGYTF. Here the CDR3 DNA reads TGTGCCAGCAGTACAGGACAGGGGGGCTATGGCTACACCTTC.

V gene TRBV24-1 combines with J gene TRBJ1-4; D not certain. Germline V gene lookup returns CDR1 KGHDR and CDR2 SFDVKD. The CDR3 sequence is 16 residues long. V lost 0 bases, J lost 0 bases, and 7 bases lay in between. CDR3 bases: TGTGCCACCAGTGATTTGCACCGAGCAACTAATGAAAAACTGTTTTTT. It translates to CATSDLHRATNEKLFF.

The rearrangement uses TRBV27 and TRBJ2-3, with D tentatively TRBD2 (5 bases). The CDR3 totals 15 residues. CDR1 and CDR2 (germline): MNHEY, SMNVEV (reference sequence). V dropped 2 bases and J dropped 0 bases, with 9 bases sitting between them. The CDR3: CASSLSGGSTDTQYF. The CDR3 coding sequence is TGTGCCAGCAGTTTAAGCGGAGGCAGCACAGATACGCAGTATTTT.

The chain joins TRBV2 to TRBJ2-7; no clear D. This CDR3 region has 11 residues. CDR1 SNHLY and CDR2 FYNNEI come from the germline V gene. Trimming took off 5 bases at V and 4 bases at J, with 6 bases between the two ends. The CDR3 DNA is TGTGCCAGCAGTACAAAATACGAGCAGTACTTC. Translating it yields CASSTKYEQYF.

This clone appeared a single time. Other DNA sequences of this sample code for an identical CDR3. The CDR3 region is CASSLMNTEAFF. Written as DNA, the CDR3 is TGTGCCAGCAGTCTGATGAACACTGAAGCTTTCTTT. V usage is TRBV12-3 or TRBV12-4 and J usage is TRBJ1-1, with unresolved D. This CDR3 region has 12 residues. Trimming shortened V by 5 bases and J by 0 bases, and 4 bases separated the two germline ends.

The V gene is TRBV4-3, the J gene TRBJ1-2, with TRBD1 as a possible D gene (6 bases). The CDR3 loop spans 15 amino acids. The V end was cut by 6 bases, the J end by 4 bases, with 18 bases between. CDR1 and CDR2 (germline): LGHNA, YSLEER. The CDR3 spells CASSLDTGGIYGYTF. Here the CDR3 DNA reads TGCGCCAGCAGTCTAGATACGGGGGGCATCTATGGCTACACCTTC.

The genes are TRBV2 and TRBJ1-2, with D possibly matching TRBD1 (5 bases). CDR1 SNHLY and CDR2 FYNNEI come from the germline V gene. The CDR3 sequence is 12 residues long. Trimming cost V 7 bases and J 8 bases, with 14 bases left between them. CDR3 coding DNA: TGTGCCAGCAAATGGGGGGAGCGAGGCTACACCTTC. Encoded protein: CASKWGERGYTF.

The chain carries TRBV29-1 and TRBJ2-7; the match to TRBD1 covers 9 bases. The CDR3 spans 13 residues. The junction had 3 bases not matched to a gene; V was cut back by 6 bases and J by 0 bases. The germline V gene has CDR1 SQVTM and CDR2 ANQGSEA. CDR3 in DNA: TGCAGCGTAGGGACAGGGAACTCCTACGAGCAGTACTTC. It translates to CSVGTGNSYEQYF.

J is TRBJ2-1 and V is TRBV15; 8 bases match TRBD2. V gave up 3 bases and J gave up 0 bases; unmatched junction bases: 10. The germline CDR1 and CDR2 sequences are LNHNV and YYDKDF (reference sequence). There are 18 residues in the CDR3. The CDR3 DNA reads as TGTGCCACCAGCAGCAACCGGGGGGGAGAGTACTCCTACAATGAGCAGTTCTTC. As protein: CATSSNRGGEYSYNEQFF.

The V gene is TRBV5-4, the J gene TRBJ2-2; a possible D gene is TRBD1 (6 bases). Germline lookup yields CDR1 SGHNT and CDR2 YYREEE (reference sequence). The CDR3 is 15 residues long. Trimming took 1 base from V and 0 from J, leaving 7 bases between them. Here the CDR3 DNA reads TGTGCCAGCAGCTTGACAGGGACGAACACCGGGGAGCTGTTTTTT. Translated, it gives CASSLTGTNTGELFF.

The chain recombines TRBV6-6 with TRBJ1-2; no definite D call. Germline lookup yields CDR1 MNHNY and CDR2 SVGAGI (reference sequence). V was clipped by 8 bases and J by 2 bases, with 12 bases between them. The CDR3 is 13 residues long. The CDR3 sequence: CASLLGGNYGYTF. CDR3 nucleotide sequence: TGTGCCAGCCTCCTGGGCGGAAACTATGGCTACACCTTC.

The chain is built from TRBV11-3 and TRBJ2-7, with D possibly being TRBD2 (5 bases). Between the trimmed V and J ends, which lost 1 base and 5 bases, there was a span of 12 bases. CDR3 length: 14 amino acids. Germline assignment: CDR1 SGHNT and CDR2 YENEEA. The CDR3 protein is CASSLGEGTHEQYF. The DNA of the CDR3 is TGTGCCAGCAGCTTAGGCGAGGGTACCCACGAGCAGTACTTC.

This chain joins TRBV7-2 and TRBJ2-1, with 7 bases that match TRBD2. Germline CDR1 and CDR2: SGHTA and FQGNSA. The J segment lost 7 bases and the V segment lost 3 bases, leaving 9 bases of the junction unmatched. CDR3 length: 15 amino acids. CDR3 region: CASSFQAGVRNEQFF. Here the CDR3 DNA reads TGTGCCAGCAGCTTTCAGGCGGGGGTAAGGAATGAGCAGTTCTTC.

The CDR3 coding sequence is TGTGCCAGCAGCCAAGGGAGCGGCAGCACAGATACGCAGTATTTT. This sequence encodes CASSQGSGSTDTQYF. This chain joins TRBV3-1 (or the pseudogene TRBV3-2) and TRBJ2-3; D possibly corresponds to TRBD2 (5 bases). The CDR3 has 15 residues. CDR1 is LGHDT, CDR2 YNNKEL, per germline (reference sequence). V lost 1 base and J 0 bases, leaving 8 bases between the germline ends.

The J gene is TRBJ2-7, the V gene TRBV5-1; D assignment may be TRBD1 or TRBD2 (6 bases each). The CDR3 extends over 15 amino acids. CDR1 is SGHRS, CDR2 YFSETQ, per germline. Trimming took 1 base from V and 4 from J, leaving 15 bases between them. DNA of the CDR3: TGCGCCAGCAGCTTGCTCGCAGGGGAGGAATACGAGCAGTACTTC. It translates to CASSLLAGEEYEQYF.